This TCR beta chain is from a study of early T cells in non-severe SARS-CoV-2 infection. Background on the study: The authors sequenced bulk RNA from unsorted whole blood, leaving chains unpaired.

Overall study results and limits: VDJdb matching favored anti-spike CD8 responses, missing private and CD4 specificities.

Trimming took off 0 bases at V and 7 bases at J, with 13 bases between the two ends. The germline V gene has CDR1 GTSNPN and CDR2 SVGIG (reference sequence). This CDR3 spans 15 amino acids. Unique molecular identifiers (one per individual cDNA molecule) were attached. TCRdb independently ran MiXCR on the 5' RACE reads; one entry per CDR3 protein. The sample carries under 80,000 distinct CDR3 sequences, about an eighth recorded once. This clonotype has ten or more counts. What it binds is unknown. The chain is built from TRBV30 and TRBJ1-6; no clear D gene. The receptor was isolated from an adult who was a healthcare worker with PCR-confirmed SARS-CoV-2 infection or an uninfected control (not recorded which). The material sequenced was whole blood. CDR3 in amino acids: CAWSVADLSNSPLHF. The CDR3 coding sequence is TGTGCCTGGAGTGTGGCAGACCTTTCGAATTCACCCCTCCACTTT.